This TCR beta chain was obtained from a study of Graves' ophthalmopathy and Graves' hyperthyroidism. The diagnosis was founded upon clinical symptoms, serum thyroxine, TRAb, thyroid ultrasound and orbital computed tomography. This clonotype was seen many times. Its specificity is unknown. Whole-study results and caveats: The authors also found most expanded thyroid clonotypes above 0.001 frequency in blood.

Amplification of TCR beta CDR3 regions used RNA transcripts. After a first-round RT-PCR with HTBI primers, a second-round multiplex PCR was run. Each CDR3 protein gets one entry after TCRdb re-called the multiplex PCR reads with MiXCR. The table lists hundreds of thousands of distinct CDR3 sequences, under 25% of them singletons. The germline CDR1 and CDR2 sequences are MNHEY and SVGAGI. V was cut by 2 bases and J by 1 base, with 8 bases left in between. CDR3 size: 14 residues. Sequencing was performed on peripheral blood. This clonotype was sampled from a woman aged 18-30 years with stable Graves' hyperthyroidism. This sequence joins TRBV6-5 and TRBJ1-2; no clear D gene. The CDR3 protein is CASSYEAVNYGYTF. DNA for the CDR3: TGTGCCAGCAGTTACGAGGCGGTTAACTATGGCTACACCTTC.